Below are 15 T cell receptor beta chains sequenced from a single sample in a study of beta chain features in type 1 diabetes. General observations from the study: Among all four CD4+ subsets, Type 1 diabetes patients had TCRB CDR3s that were moderately but significantly shorter.

Isolated RNA was reverse transcribed in full, so expressed TCRB transcripts were sequenced. Assay: immunoSEQ multiplex PCR; the TCRdb copy retains only in-frame clones and omits some. This table holds around 180,000 clones, around 7.9% found once. What these receptors recognize is not known. The sample taken for sequencing was central memory CD4+ T cells from blood. The source of these receptors is a man aged 18 to 35 with type 1 diabetes.

This rearrangement joins TRBV11-2 to TRBJ2-5; the D gene is possibly TRBD2 (5 bases). The CDR3 spans 14 residues. Germline V CDR1 and CDR2: SGHAT, FQNNGV. V was pared by 0 bases and J by 5 bases, with 10 bases between. The CDR3 nucleotides read TGTGCCAGCAGCTTAGAGAGGGTTCAGGAGACCCAGTACTTC. As protein: CASSLERVQETQYF.

This chain uses TRBV9 with TRBJ2-3; 15 bases match TRBD2. CDR3 length: 18 residues. Germline V gene sequence: CDR1 SGDLS, CDR2 YYNGEE. V lost 4 bases to trimming and J lost 1 base; unmatched junction nucleotides: 7. The CDR3 nucleotides are TGTGCCAGCAGCTGGGGACTAGCGGGAGGTGGAGGCACAGATACGCAGTATTTT. Residues: CASSWGLAGGGGTDTQYF.

The chain is built from TRBV2 and TRBJ2-7, with 9 bases lining up with TRBD1. The CDR3 runs 17 residues. The germline gives CDR1 SNHLY, CDR2 FYNNEI. The V and J ends lost 0 bases and 0 bases, in that order; junction bases with no gene match: 6. Written as DNA, the CDR3 is TGTGCCAGCAGTGAAGCCCGGACAGGGGTTATCTCCTACGAGCAGTACTTC. Its translation is CASSEARTGVISYEQYF.

This clone was seen only a few times. CDR3 nucleotide sequence: TGTGCCAGCAGCGCGCAAAGGGACAGTGTATCTCTATACGAGCAGTACTTC. Translating gives CASSAQRDSVSLYEQYF. The rearrangement joins TRBV7-2 to TRBJ2-7, with TRBD1 identical over 7 bases. CDR1 SGHTA and CDR2 FQGNSA come from the germline V gene. Trimming removed 5 bases from V and 4 bases from J; junction bases left unmatched: 17. CDR3 length: 17 residues.

The chain employs TRBV7-2 and TRBJ1-1, with 10 nucleotides matching TRBD1. V shed 5 bases and J 2 bases; nucleotides not matched to a gene: 5. CDR1 is SGHTA, CDR2 FQGNSA, per germline. The CDR3 is 15 residues long. The DNA of the CDR3 is TGTGCCAGCAGCGCCTGGACAGGGGGAAACACTGAAGCTTTCTTT. It yields the protein CASSAWTGGNTEAFF.

This clone was observed a few times. This sequence joins TRBV30 and TRBJ2-7; 7 bases are a match to TRBD1. From germline, CDR1 is GTSNPN and CDR2 SVGIG (reference sequence). V trimming: 7 bases; J trimming: 6 bases; junction bases outside the gene matches: 18. The CDR3 consists of 15 residues. The CDR3 nucleotides read TGTGCCTCAATATACAGGGGAAGTTCTCTTGGCGAGCAGTACTTC. Encoded protein: CASIYRGSSLGEQYF.

This clone was detected many times. The chain links TRBV23-1 to TRBJ2-3, with 7 bases identical to TRBD1. TRBV23-1 is filed as an ORF, its function uncertain. Germline trimming cut 0 bases from V and 2 bases from J; bases unmatched to any gene: 5. The CDR3 sequence is 16 residues long. CDR3 in amino acids: CASSQSRGLNTDTQYF. In nucleotides, the CDR3 is TGCGCCAGCAGTCAATCAAGGGGGCTGAACACAGATACGCAGTATTTT.

This clone was seen more than once but under ten times. The chain employs TRBV20-1 and TRBJ1-1; tentatively, D is TRBD1 (5 bases). V dropped 5 bases and J dropped 8 bases, with 12 bases sitting between them. Per the germline V gene, CDR1 is DFQATT and CDR2 is SNEGSKA (reference sequence). The CDR3 has 11 amino acids. The chain's CDR3 is CSAGPQGEAFF. CDR3 bases: TGCAGTGCTGGTCCCCAGGGAGAAGCTTTCTTT.

The rearrangement joins TRBV6-6 to TRBJ2-3; TRBD1 agrees at 11 bases. V lost 6 bases, J lost 5 bases, and 4 bases stayed unmatched. The CDR3 runs to 14 residues. The V gene's germline CDR1 is MNHNY and CDR2 SVGAGI (reference sequence). The CDR3 nucleotides are TGTGCCAGCAGCGGACAGGGGGCTAGAGATACGCAGTATTTT. This translates into CASSGQGARDTQYF.

This clone turned up a few times. The V and J genes are TRBV5-1 and TRBJ2-5; D gene uncertain. This CDR3 is 15 amino acids long. CDR1 and CDR2 (germline): SGHRS, YFSETQ. The V end was cut by 0 bases, the J end by 1 base, with 10 bases between. The DNA for the CDR3 is TGCGCCAGCAGCTTGGCCGTCTCCAGCCAAGAGACCCAGTACTTC. The encoded protein is CASSLAVSSQETQYF.

CDR3 bases: TGTGCCAGCAGCTTGCATACCGTCGGGACAGGGGACGGCTACACCTTC. Amino acids: CASSLHTVGTGDGYTF. The chain couples TRBV7-2 to TRBJ1-2; 10 nucleotides agree with TRBD1. There are 16 residues in the CDR3. Germline lookup yields CDR1 SGHTA and CDR2 FQGNSA. After removal of 3 bases from V and 8 bases from J, the junction contained 12 bases not matched to a gene.

The CDR3 bases are TGTGCCAGCACTAGATCTCAGGGAAACTATGGCTACACCTTC. The encoded protein is CASTRSQGNYGYTF. The rearrangement links TRBV28 to TRBJ1-2; TRBD1 might be the D (5 bases). V was shortened by 7 bases and J by 2 bases, with 14 bases between the two germline ends. The CDR3 extends over 14 amino acids. The V gene's germline CDR1 is MDHEN and CDR2 SYDVKM.

In this sample, this clone turned up a few times. The V gene is TRBV5-1, the J gene TRBJ2-3; the match to TRBD2 covers 8 bases. Trimming took 0 bases from V and 3 from J; bases not matched to a gene: 3. Per the germline V gene, CDR1 is SGHRS and CDR2 is YFSETQ. The CDR3 is made up of 15 amino acids. The CDR3 loop is CASSLDQRETDTQYF. Here the CDR3 DNA reads TGCGCCAGCAGCTTGGACCAGCGGGAGACAGATACGCAGTATTTT.

J is TRBJ1-1 and V is TRBV6-1, with 7 positions matching TRBD1. The CDR3 sequence is 14 residues long. CDR1 is MNHNS and CDR2 is SASEGT in the germline V gene. V gave up 7 bases and J gave up 5 bases; unmatched junction bases: 10. The CDR3 DNA reads TGTGCCAGCACCGACCACAGGGGCTGGACTGAAGCTTTCTTT. Protein sequence: CASTDHRGWTEAFF.

This chain uses TRBV29-1 with TRBJ2-2; 11 bases are shared with TRBD1. Unmatched junction bases numbered 8, after V lost 5 bases and J lost 6 bases. This CDR3 region has 15 residues. Looked up from germline, CDR1 is SQVTM and CDR2 is ANQGSEA. The CDR3 spells CSVFPGQGGSGELFF. DNA for the CDR3: TGCAGCGTTTTCCCGGGACAGGGGGGGTCCGGGGAGCTGTTTTTT.